This is a list of T cell receptor beta chains from one sample in a study of Graves' ophthalmopathy and Graves' hyperthyroidism. TCRdb re-called the multiplex PCR reads through MiXCR, storing one row per CDR3 protein. The sample holds 600,000 to 700,000 distinct CDR3 sequences; about 40% are singletons and the top ten take more than 2.5%. Sequenced: peripheral blood. Every receptor here comes from an adult man with Graves' ophthalmopathy. The CDR3 runs from the conserved cysteine through the conserved F or W. D genes are given only for firm matches. Clone sizes are given selectively: once, few, many, or a class where the clone is expanded.

CDR3 DNA: TGCGCCAGCAGCCCAGAGGGGGGGCGCGAGCAGTACTTC
CDR3 protein: CASSPEGGREQYF
D gene: -
clone size: many
V gene: TRBV5-1
CDR3 length: 13
J gene: TRBJ2-7

CDR3 DNA: TGTGCCACCAGCAGAAAATACAGGGACTACTATGGCTACACCTTC
CDR3 protein: CATSRKYRDYYGYTF
D gene: -
clone size: many
V gene: TRBV15
CDR3 length: 15
J gene: TRBJ1-2

CDR3 DNA: TGTGCCAGCAGCCTAAGGGGTCACAATCAGCCCCAGCATTTT
CDR3 protein: CASSLRGHNQPQHF
D gene: -
clone size: -
V gene: TRBV12-3/TRBV12-4
CDR3 length: 14
J gene: TRBJ1-5

CDR3 DNA: TGCAGCTCTAGCGGGAGTCGGACCTACGAGCAGTACTTC
CDR3 protein: CSSSGSRTYEQYF
D gene: TRBD2
clone size: once
V gene: TRBV29-1
CDR3 length: 13
J gene: TRBJ2-7

CDR3 DNA: TGTGCCAGCAGTGGGGACAGAACAGGCCTAGATACGCAGTATTTT
CDR3 protein: CASSGDRTGLDTQYF
D gene: TRBD1
clone size: -
V gene: TRBV2
CDR3 length: 15
J gene: TRBJ2-3

CDR3 DNA: TGTGCCAGCTCACCAATAGCGGGACCCGATTCGCAGTACTTC
CDR3 protein: CASSPIAGPDSQYF
D gene: TRBD2
clone size: -
V gene: TRBV7-3
CDR3 length: 14
J gene: TRBJ2-7

CDR3 DNA: TGTGCCAGCAGAACAGGGGGCGAGGCGAACACTGAAGCTTTCTTT
CDR3 protein: CASRTGGEANTEAFF
D gene: TRBD1
clone size: many
V gene: TRBV10-3
CDR3 length: 15
J gene: TRBJ1-1

CDR3 DNA: TGTGCCACCAGTGATGGGATTGGGACACGGAGGACCCAGTACTTC
CDR3 protein: CATSDGIGTRRTQYF
D gene: -
clone size: -
V gene: TRBV24-1
CDR3 length: 15
J gene: TRBJ2-5

CDR3 DNA: TGTGCCACCAGCAGCGCCGGGGGAAATAGCAATCAGCCCCAGCATTTT
CDR3 protein: CATSSAGGNSNQPQHF
D gene: -
clone size: -
V gene: TRBV15
CDR3 length: 16
J gene: TRBJ1-5

CDR3 DNA: TGCGCCAGCAGCTTGGTCCAGTCGAACACTGAAGCTTTCTTT
CDR3 protein: CASSLVQSNTEAFF
D gene: -
clone size: -
V gene: TRBV5-1
CDR3 length: 14
J gene: TRBJ1-1

CDR3 DNA: TGTGCCAGCAGTTACTCGACGGCAGTTAATCCACCCCTCCACTTT
CDR3 protein: CASSYSTAVNPPLHF
D gene: -
clone size: -
V gene: TRBV6-5
CDR3 length: 15
J gene: TRBJ1-6

CDR3 DNA: TGTGCCAGCATTTTTGGGGGCGGCACTGAAGCTTTCTTT
CDR3 protein: CASIFGGGTEAFF
D gene: -
clone size: few
V gene: TRBV12-3/TRBV12-4
CDR3 length: 13
J gene: TRBJ1-1

CDR3 DNA: TGTGCCACCAGCGCGGAGGGGCCCGGAAACACCATATATTTT
CDR3 protein: CATSAEGPGNTIYF
D gene: -
clone size: -
V gene: TRBV15
CDR3 length: 14
J gene: TRBJ1-3

CDR3 DNA: TGTGCCAGCAGTTACTCAACTAGCTTCAGGGCCGGGGAGCTGTTTTTT
CDR3 protein: CASSYSTSFRAGELFF
D gene: -
clone size: few
V gene: TRBV10-3
CDR3 length: 16
J gene: TRBJ2-2

CDR3 DNA: TGTGCCAGCAGTGAGCCTCGAGGAGGGATCCCCTCTGGGGCCAACGTCCTGACTTTC
CDR3 protein: CASSEPRGGIPSGANVLTF
D gene: -
clone size: -
V gene: TRBV2
CDR3 length: 19
J gene: TRBJ2-6

CDR3 DNA: TGTGCCAGCAGTGGCCCCGGGACGCTATACGAGCAGTACTTC
CDR3 protein: CASSGPGTLYEQYF
D gene: -
clone size: -
V gene: TRBV25-1
CDR3 length: 14
J gene: TRBJ2-7

CDR3 DNA: TGTGCCTACAGGGGTGACACTGAAGCTTTCTTT
CDR3 protein: CAYRGDTEAFF
D gene: TRBD1
clone size: few
V gene: TRBV10-3
CDR3 length: 11
J gene: TRBJ1-1

CDR3 DNA: TGCAGCGCCTATGGGACGGACTACGAGCAGTACTTC
CDR3 protein: CSAYGTDYEQYF
D gene: -
clone size: many
V gene: TRBV29-1
CDR3 length: 12
J gene: TRBJ2-7

CDR3 DNA: TGTGCCAGCAGCACCCTAGACTACGAGCAGTACTTC
CDR3 protein: CASSTLDYEQYF
D gene: -
clone size: many
V gene: TRBV7-2
CDR3 length: 12
J gene: TRBJ2-7

CDR3 DNA: TGTGCCAGCAGTCGGTACCCTGGGGAAACGGGCACTGAAGCTTTCTTT
CDR3 protein: CASSRYPGETGTEAFF
D gene: -
clone size: many
V gene: TRBV12-3/TRBV12-4
CDR3 length: 16
J gene: TRBJ1-1

CDR3 DNA: TGCAGTGCTGGTCTAGGGCGGTCCTCCTACGAGCAGTACTTC
CDR3 protein: CSAGLGRSSYEQYF
D gene: -
clone size: few
V gene: TRBV20-1
CDR3 length: 14
J gene: TRBJ2-7

CDR3 DNA: TGTGCCAGTAGTATAGGGGCGAACACTGAAGCTTTCTTT
CDR3 protein: CASSIGANTEAFF
D gene: -
clone size: many
V gene: TRBV19
CDR3 length: 13
J gene: TRBJ1-1

CDR3 DNA: TGTGCCACCAGGCAAATTCAGGACCAGGAAAAACTGTTTTTT
CDR3 protein: CATRQIQDQEKLFF
D gene: -
clone size: -
V gene: TRBV15
CDR3 length: 14
J gene: TRBJ1-4